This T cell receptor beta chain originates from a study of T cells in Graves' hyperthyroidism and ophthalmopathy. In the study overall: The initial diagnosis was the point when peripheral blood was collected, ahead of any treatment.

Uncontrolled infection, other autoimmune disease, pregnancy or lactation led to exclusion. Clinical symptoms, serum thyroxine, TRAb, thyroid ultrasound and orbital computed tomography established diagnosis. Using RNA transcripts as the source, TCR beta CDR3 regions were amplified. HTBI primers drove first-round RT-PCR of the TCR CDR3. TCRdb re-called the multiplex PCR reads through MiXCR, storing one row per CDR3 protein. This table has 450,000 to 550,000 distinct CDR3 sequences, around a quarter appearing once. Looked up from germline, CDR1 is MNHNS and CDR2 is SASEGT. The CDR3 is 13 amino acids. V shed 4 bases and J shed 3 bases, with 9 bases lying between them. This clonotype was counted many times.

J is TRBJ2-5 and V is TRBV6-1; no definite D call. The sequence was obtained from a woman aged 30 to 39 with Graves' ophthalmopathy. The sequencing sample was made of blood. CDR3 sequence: CASSVRSEETQYF. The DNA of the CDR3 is TGTGCCAGCAGTGTTAGGTCCGAAGAGACCCAGTACTTC.